This T cell receptor (beta chain) was recorded in a study of blood T cell repertoires in COVID-19. Overall study context: The origin of the acute and convalescent COVID-19 samples was the United States, Italy and Spain. T cells, B-cell-depleted T cells, or PBMCs provided the cDNA or gDNA that served as material.

Germline V gene data show CDR1 as SEHNR and CDR2 as FQNEAQ (reference sequence). This CDR3 is 14 amino acids long. Between the trimmed V and J ends, which lost 1 base and 0 bases, there was a span of 7 bases. Source study methods: Amplification from reference gene primers served as the basis for estimated nucleated cell counts. TCRdb's table, derived via immunoSEQ multiplex PCR, lists solely in-frame clones and lacks some. V and J calls and clone size are those listed in that table; D and trimming were worked out from the DNA. The sample yields roughly 250,000 clones, 83% seen once. The material sequenced was peripheral blood. This sequence originates from a human donor in a cohort sampled during active COVID-19. The V and J genes are TRBV7-9 and TRBJ2-7; tentatively, D is TRBD1 (5 bases). The chain's CDR3 is CASSLVDSSYEQYF. CDR3 nucleotide sequence: TGTGCCAGCAGCTTAGTAGACAGCTCCTACGAGCAGTACTTC. Drawing the rest from reference TRBV7-9 and TRBJ2-7, the complete variable domain is DTGVSQNPRHKITKRGQNVTFRCDPISEHNRLYWYRQTLGQGPEFLTYFQNEAQLEKSRLLSDRFSAERPKGSFSTLEIQRTEQGDSAMYLCASSLVDSSYEQYFGPGTRLTVT.